The present T cell receptor (beta chain) was sequenced within a study of technical replicates of blood from a handful of donors. V lost 1 base and J 1 base, leaving 25 bases between the germline ends. Looked up from germline, CDR1 is SGHVS and CDR2 is FQNEAQ. The CDR3 is 20 amino acids. Profiled with immunoSEQ multiplex PCR; TCRdb holds only in-frame clones, not every one. The table has roughly 79,000 clones, just under 95% seen once. This clone was seen a single time. The sample consisted of T cells isolated from PBMCs. The TCR comes from a human donor in good health. This chain connects TRBV7-8 to TRBJ1-1; D perhaps matches TRBD1 (5 bases). The CDR3 DNA reads as TGTGCCAGCAGCTTAGTTTTGATAGGGGCAGCCCAGGTCCAGAACACTGAAGCTTTCTTT. Amino acids: CASSLVLIGAAQVQNTEAFF. Drawing the rest from reference TRBV7-8 and TRBJ1-1, the complete variable domain is GAGVSQSPRYKVAKRGQDVALRCDPISGHVSLFWYQQALGQGPEFLTYFQNEAQLDKSGLPSDRFFAERPEGSVSTLKIQRTQQEDSAVYLCASSLVLIGAAQVQNTEAFFGQGTRLTVV.